Below, 22 T cell receptor beta chains from the same sample are listed, as sequenced in a study of CD8+CD57+ T cells in acquired aplastic anemia. Profiling of TCR beta VDJ combinations and CDR3 sequences used genomic DNA as template. One entry per CDR3 protein results from TCRdb running MiXCR on the reads. Of about 68,000 distinct CDR3 sequences listed, around half are singletons. The specimen was sorted CD4+, CD8+, or CD8+CD57+ T cells (not recorded which) from PBMCs. The receptors stem from a human donor in good health, serving as a control.

The rearrangement joins TRBV19 to TRBJ1-2; the D is unclear. The V end lost 7 bases, the J end lost 2 bases, and 17 bases lay between the germline ends. The CDR3 spans 15 residues. CDR1 and CDR2 from the germline V gene are LNHDA and SQIVND (reference sequence). As DNA, the CDR3 is TGTGCCAGTACTCAATACGGCGGGCAGAACTATGGCTACACCTTC. Encoded protein: CASTQYGGQNYGYTF.

This clonotype was seen only a few times. This chain links TRBV25-1 with TRBJ2-1; TRBD1 matches at 10 bases. The CDR3 consists of 16 residues. V shed 2 bases, J shed 3 bases, and the junction held 4 bases outside the gene matches. Germline-derived CDR1 and CDR2 are MGHDK and SYGVNS. The CDR3 DNA reads TGTGCCAGCAGTGAAGGGACAGGGGAACTCTACAATGAGCAGTTCTTC. This gives the protein CASSEGTGELYNEQFF. The full variable domain, rest sourced from reference TRBV25-1 and TRBJ2-1, is EADIYQTPRYLVIGTGKKITLECSQTMGHDKMYWYQQDPGMELHLIHYSYGVNSTEKGDLSSESTVSRIRTEHFPLTLESARPSHTSQYLCASSEGTGELYNEQFFGPGTRLTVL.

V is TRBV10-3 and J is TRBJ2-5, with D tentatively TRBD2 (7 bases). The V end was cut by 10 bases, the J end by 5 bases, with 23 bases between. CDR1 is ENHRY and CDR2 is SYGVKD in the germline V gene. CDR3 length equals 15 residues. CDR3 residues: CASSNWPTGGETQYF. The CDR3 region has the DNA TGTGCCAGCAGCAATTGGCCCACGGGGGGCGAGACCCAGTACTTC.

The chain joins TRBV5-1 to TRBJ1-1, with unresolved D. The length of the CDR3 is 13 residues. The V and J ends lost 4 bases and 8 bases respectively, with 15 bases between them. Germline-derived CDR1 and CDR2 are SGHRS and YFSETQ. The CDR3: CASSHDIRSEAFF. CDR3 bases: TGCGCCAGCAGCCATGACATACGGAGCGAAGCTTTCTTT.

V is TRBV19 and J is TRBJ1-2; TRBD1 might be the D (6 bases). The V end was cut by 9 bases, the J end by 5 bases, with 16 bases between. Germline V gene data show CDR1 as LNHDA and CDR2 as SQIVND (reference sequence). The length of the CDR3 is 13 residues. The CDR3 DNA reads as TGTGCCAGCGGGCAGGGGAGGGGTTATGGCTACACCTTC. Translated, it gives CASGQGRGYGYTF.

This clonotype appeared many times. The chain links TRBV28 to TRBJ1-4, with D uncertain. This CDR3 region has 14 residues. CDR1 is MDHEN and CDR2 is SYDVKM in the germline V gene. The germline V and J ends were trimmed by 2 bases and 12 bases, with 16 bases remaining between them. This CDR3 is CASSLLVDGIQLFF. The CDR3 DNA is TGTGCCAGCAGTTTACTAGTTGACGGTATTCAACTGTTTTTT.

The rearrangement joins TRBV20-1 to TRBJ1-6, with D tentatively TRBD1 (5 bases). V was shortened by 4 bases and J by 8 bases, with 18 bases between the two germline ends. Germline V CDR1 and CDR2: DFQATT, SNEGSKA (reference sequence). The CDR3 is made up of 15 amino acids. CDR3 nucleotide sequence: TGCAGTGCTATAGCTGGGGGGGATTTCTATTCACCCCTCCACTTT. This sequence encodes CSAIAGGDFYSPLHF.

Ten or more counts support this clonotype. This chain connects TRBV7-2 to TRBJ1-2; 10 positions match TRBD1. The CDR3 length is 15 residues. The germline V gene has CDR1 SGHTA and CDR2 FQGNSA. V was pared by 3 bases and J by 3 bases, with 4 bases of the junction left unmatched. This CDR3 is CASSLTGGADYGYTF. As DNA, the CDR3 is TGTGCCAGCAGCTTGACAGGGGGCGCCGACTATGGCTACACCTTC.

The gene calls are TRBV7-3 and TRBJ2-5, with D unresolved. Looked up from germline, CDR1 is SGHTA and CDR2 is FQGTGA. CDR3 length: 13 amino acids. Trimming stripped 3 bases from V and 2 bases from J, with 7 bases between. CDR3 bases: TGTGCCAGCAGCTTTAGGGCGCAAGAGACCCAGTACTTC. It is translated as CASSFRAQETQYF.

This clonotype was detected many times. V and J are TRBV19 and TRBJ1-5; D gene unclear. Deletions cut 3 bases from V and 0 bases from J, with 18 bases between. The CDR3 spans 18 residues. Germline V gives CDR1 LNHDA, CDR2 SQIVND (reference sequence). As DNA, the CDR3 is TGTGCCAGTAGTATTGGAACGGATATTTCGTATAGCAATCAGCCCCAGCATTTT. It yields the protein CASSIGTDISYSNQPQHF.

This clonotype was detected a few times. The chain has TRBV11-2 and TRBJ2-7, with 10 bases identical to TRBD2. V was clipped by 5 bases and J by 4 bases; unmatched bases: 14. Germline CDR1 and CDR2: SGHAT and FQNNGV. The CDR3 is made up of 17 amino acids. The CDR3 coding sequence is TGTGCCAGCAGCCCAATCCTTGGGGGACTAGCGTTTTACGAGCAGTACTTC. It specifies CASSPILGGLAFYEQYF.

This clonotype was found once. This sequence joins TRBV7-9 and TRBJ1-5; 8 nucleotides match TRBD1. CDR1 is SEHNR, CDR2 FQNEAQ, per germline (reference sequence). V gave up 1 base and J gave up 6 bases; unmatched junction bases: 5. This CDR3 spans 15 amino acids. The CDR3 region has the DNA TGTGCCAGCAGCTTAGGTGGACAGGGTAGTCAGCCCCAGCATTTT. Translated: CASSLGGQGSQPQHF. Complete variable domain (other parts from reference TRBV7-9 and TRBJ1-5): DTGVSQNPRHKITKRGQNVTFRCDPISEHNRLYWYRQTLGQGPEFLTYFQNEAQLEKSRLLSDRFSAERPKGSFSTLEIQRTEQGDSAMYLCASSLGGQGSQPQHFGDGTRLSIL.

This clonotype was observed once. The V call is TRBV29-1, the J call TRBJ2-3; 11 nucleotides agree with TRBD1. V lost 4 bases, J lost 3 bases, and 6 bases stayed unmatched. Germline loops: CDR1 SQVTM, CDR2 ANQGSEA. CDR3 size: 15 residues. The CDR3 sequence is CSVVGGTGGTDTQYF. The DNA for the CDR3 is TGCAGCGTTGTGGGGGGGACAGGGGGTACAGATACGCAGTATTTT.

This clonotype was observed at least ten times. V is TRBV6-4 and J is TRBJ2-7; D is unresolved. Germline CDR1 MRHNA, CDR2 SNTAGT. V was shortened by 6 bases and J by 3 bases, with 3 bases between the two germline ends. The CDR3 is 10 residues long. The CDR3 spells CASRCYEQYF. The CDR3 DNA sequence: TGTGCCAGCAGATGCTACGAGCAGTACTTC.

The V and J genes are TRBV10-3 and TRBJ2-2; D uncertain. Per germline, CDR1 ENHRY and CDR2 SYGVKD. CDR3 length: 14 amino acids. Trimming removed 1 base at V and 1 base at J, with 4 bases between. DNA of the CDR3: TGTGCCATCAGTGAGTTAGTGAACACCGGGGAGCTGTTTTTT. Translating it yields CAISELVNTGELFF.

This clonotype is a singleton in its sample. This chain uses TRBV9 with TRBJ2-1; TRBD1 or TRBD2 may be the D gene (5 bases each). This CDR3 is 16 amino acids long. Germline V gene sequence: CDR1 SGDLS, CDR2 YYNGEE. The germline V and J ends were trimmed by 0 bases and 0 bases, with 10 bases remaining between them. CDR3: CASSVEGRSSYNEQFF. In DNA form, the CDR3 reads TGTGCCAGCAGCGTAGAGGGACGGAGCTCCTACAATGAGCAGTTCTTC.

This rearrangement joins TRBV20-1 to TRBJ2-3, with D uncertain. The length of the CDR3 is 12 residues. Per germline, CDR1 DFQATT and CDR2 SNEGSKA (reference sequence). V gave up 7 bases and J gave up 0 bases, with 8 bases separating them. This CDR3 reads CSEAISTDTQYF. The DNA for the CDR3 is TGCAGTGAAGCTATCAGCACAGATACGCAGTATTTT.

The chain is built from TRBV11-1 and TRBJ1-1, with D hard to call. Germline CDR1 reads SGHAT; CDR2 reads FQDESV (reference sequence). V lost 6 bases, J lost 0 bases, and 17 bases lay in between. The CDR3 runs 16 residues. The CDR3 DNA follows: TGTGCCAGCAGTCCAACTGGATACAGAATGAACACTGAAGCTTTCTTT. Translation gives CASSPTGYRMNTEAFF.

By proportion, this clonotype is medium-sized. This chain joins TRBV7-8 and TRBJ2-7; no firm D call. Trimming removed 0 bases at V and 0 bases at J, with 6 bases between. Germline V gives CDR1 SGHVS, CDR2 FQNEAQ. CDR3 length: 14 amino acids. This CDR3 reads CASSLAPYSYEQYF. CDR3 bases: TGTGCCAGCAGCTTAGCACCGTACTCCTACGAGCAGTACTTC.

This clonotype appeared many times. The CDR3 spells CASSPTVGSTEAFF. CDR3 sequence (DNA): TGCGCCAGCAGCCCTACAGTGGGGTCCACTGAAGCTTTCTTT. The rearrangement uses TRBV10-1 and TRBJ1-1, with D hard to call. CDR1 is WNHNN and CDR2 is SYGVQD in the germline V gene (reference sequence). The V and J ends lost 6 bases and 4 bases respectively, with 15 bases between them. This CDR3 contains 14 residues.

This clonotype occurred once. The chain recombines TRBV15 with TRBJ2-7; D is unclear. Germline CDR1 LNHNV, CDR2 YYDKDF (reference sequence). This CDR3 contains 12 residues. Trimming stripped 3 bases from V and 4 bases from J, with 7 bases between. The CDR3 region has the DNA TGTGCCACCAGCAGCCCCCGATACGAGCAGTACTTC. Residues: CATSSPRYEQYF.

The genes are TRBV7-6 and TRBJ2-5; 9 nucleotides line up with TRBD1. Germline trimming cut 0 bases from V and 2 bases from J; bases unmatched to any gene: 4. Germline V gene sequence: CDR1 SGHVS, CDR2 FNYEAQ. The CDR3 consists of 16 residues. DNA of the CDR3: TGTGCCAGCAGCTTAGCGCTGACAGGGGGACAAGAGACCCAGTACTTC. This translates into CASSLALTGGQETQYF.